A single sample is the source of the 26 T cell receptor beta chains below, sequenced in a study of blood T cell repertoires in COVID-19 (TCRdb year 2020). Library construction relied on the immunoSEQ multiplex PCR assay. The table comes from immuneACCESS by way of TCRdb, which keeps in-frame sequences with V and J called. Part of the clones is missing from these tables; in studies checked, under half for an unresolved V gene and the rest for unknown reasons. The sample contains 200,000 to 250,000 clones, roughly 80% of them found a single time. The top ten clones comprise 3.4% of the sample. The sequencing sample was made of peripheral blood. These receptors all stem from a woman aged 18-29 years with acute or convalescent COVID-19.

Only one count was recorded for this clone. Written as DNA, the CDR3 is TGTGCCAGCAGCCAAGATACTTCGCGGGATAGTACCTACGAGCAGTACTTC. Translated: CASSQDTSRDSTYEQYF. The gene calls are TRBV3-1 (or the pseudogene TRBV3-2) and TRBJ2-7, with D perhaps TRBD2 (6 bases). The CDR3 is made up of 17 amino acids. V gave up 0 bases and J gave up 2 bases, with 17 bases separating them. Germline CDR1 and CDR2: LGHDT and YNNKEL (reference sequence).

The chain is built from TRBV14 and TRBJ1-1, with a weak D call TRBD1 (5 bases). CDR1 is SGHDN and CDR2 is FVKESK in the germline V gene. This CDR3 is 15 amino acids long. V was trimmed by 4 bases and J by 7 bases, leaving 19 bases between them. CDR3 region: CASSPGGFLRNEAFF. The CDR3 coding sequence is TGTGCCAGCAGCCCGGGGGGGTTCCTCAGGAATGAAGCTTTCTTT.

V and J are TRBV27 and TRBJ2-7; D is possibly TRBD1 (6 bases). Germline loops: CDR1 MNHEY, CDR2 SMNVEV (reference sequence). This CDR3 is 16 amino acids long. The V gene lost 9 bases and the J gene lost 2 bases, with 23 bases spanning the gap. The DNA of the CDR3 is TGTGCCAGTCACTCCCTTTGGACAGCCGAAACCTACGAGCAGTACTTC. Its protein product is CASHSLWTAETYEQYF.

This clone was recorded once. The V gene is TRBV29-1, the J gene TRBJ1-5; D unresolved. V was pared by 5 bases and J by 0 bases, with 5 bases between. The CDR3 runs 12 residues. Germline V gene data show CDR1 as SQVTM and CDR2 as ANQGSEA. The CDR3 reads CSVSVSNQPQHF. In DNA form, the CDR3 reads TGCAGCGTTAGCGTTAGCAATCAGCCCCAGCATTTT.

The chain employs TRBV5-4 and TRBJ2-2, with 7 bases fitting TRBD2. The V gene end was trimmed by 4 bases and the J gene end by 3 bases; junction bases not matched to a gene: 15. CDR1 is SGHNT, CDR2 YYREEE, per germline (reference sequence). The CDR3 is 18 amino acids. The CDR3 sequence: CASSLLYLGGSDTGELFF. In DNA, the CDR3 is TGTGCCAGCAGCCTACTGTACCTCGGGGGGTCCGACACCGGGGAGCTGTTTTTT.

This chain links TRBV6-5 with TRBJ2-7, with 8 bases identical to TRBD1. The ends lost 5 bases at V and 5 bases at J; junction bases unmatched: 8. CDR3 length: 14 amino acids. Germline V CDR1 and CDR2: MNHEY, SVGAGI. CDR3 nucleotides: TGTGCCAGCAGTACGTGGACAGGGCTCAACGAGCAGTACTTC. Amino acids: CASSTWTGLNEQYF.

The rearrangement links TRBV29-1 to TRBJ2-3, with D possibly TRBD2 on 6 matching bases. CDR1 is SQVTM, CDR2 ANQGSEA, per germline. Trimming took off 7 bases at V and 1 base at J, with 12 bases between the two ends. This CDR3 has 13 residues. CDR3 amino acids: CSARETGTDTQYF. For the CDR3, the DNA is TGCAGCGCCCGGGAGACCGGCACAGATACGCAGTATTTT.

The CDR3 spells CASSSGTGGVRAFF. The DNA for the CDR3 is TGTGCCAGCAGCTCCGGGACAGGGGGGGTTAGAGCTTTCTTT. J is TRBJ1-1 and V is TRBV3-1 (or the pseudogene TRBV3-2), with 11 bases identical to TRBD1. Trimming cost V 5 bases and J 10 bases; bases outside gene matches: 9. CDR3 length equals 14 residues. From germline, CDR1 is LGHDT and CDR2 YNNKEL (reference sequence).

This chain links TRBV30 with TRBJ1-5; TRBD1 agrees at 9 bases. With V trimmed by 4 bases and J by 3 bases, 7 bases remained unmatched. This CDR3 contains 15 residues. From germline, CDR1 is GTSNPN and CDR2 SVGIG (reference sequence). CDR3 amino acids: CAWTGGQGYNQPQHF. CDR3 DNA sequence: TGTGCCTGGACTGGGGGACAGGGATACAATCAGCCCCAGCATTTT.

The V gene is TRBV18, the J gene TRBJ1-5; 8 nucleotides agree with TRBD1. The V and J ends lost 4 bases and 8 bases, in that order; junction bases with no gene match: 10. The CDR3 totals 15 residues. Germline V gives CDR1 KGHSH, CDR2 LQKENI. This CDR3 reads CASSHSQGVTEPQHF. CDR3 in DNA: TGTGCCAGCTCACATTCACAGGGGGTTACGGAGCCCCAGCATTTT. Full variable domain (missing parts from reference TRBV18 and TRBJ1-5): NAGVMQNPRHLVRRRGQEARLRCSPMKGHSHVYWYRQLPEEGLKFMVYLQKENIIDESGMPKERFSAEFPKEGPSILRIQQVVRGDSAAYFCASSHSQGVTEPQHFGDGTRLSIL.

The rearrangement joins TRBV7-2 to TRBJ2-1; no clear D gene. The CDR3 consists of 13 residues. The germline CDR1 and CDR2 sequences are SGHTA and FQGNSA. The germline V and J ends were trimmed by 5 bases and 8 bases, with 13 bases remaining between them. CDR3 amino acids: CASSLAATDEQFF. The DNA of the CDR3 is TGTGCCAGCAGCCTCGCAGCGACCGATGAGCAGTTCTTC. Full variable domain (remainder filled in from reference TRBV7-2 and TRBJ2-1): GAGVSQSPSNKVTEKGKDVELRCDPISGHTALYWYRQSLGQGLEFLIYFQGNSAPDKSGLPSDRFSAERTGGSVSTLTIQRTQQEDSAVYLCASSLAATDEQFFGPGTRLTVL.

The genes are TRBV18 and TRBJ2-5; perhaps TRBD1 as D (6 bases). The V gene lost 5 bases and the J gene lost 4 bases, with 11 bases spanning the gap. From germline, CDR1 is KGHSH and CDR2 LQKENI. This CDR3 comprises 13 residues. The CDR3 spells CASSTTGSETQYF. CDR3 nucleotides: TGTGCCAGCTCAACTACAGGGTCAGAGACCCAGTACTTC.

V and J are TRBV18 and TRBJ2-7; tentatively, D is TRBD2 (6 bases). Germline lookup yields CDR1 KGHSH and CDR2 LQKENI. CDR3 size: 14 residues. Trimming left V 1 base short and J 5 bases short, with 12 bases between. The CDR3 DNA reads TGTGCCAGCTCACCACAGCGGGCGGGTGACGAGCAGTACTTC. Translated: CASSPQRAGDEQYF.

The chain employs TRBV7-9 and TRBJ1-4, with 9 nucleotides matching TRBD1. Losses at the gene ends were 1 base for V and 3 bases for J; bases not matched to a gene: 6. Germline assignment: CDR1 SEHNR and CDR2 FQNEAQ (reference sequence). The CDR3 spans 17 residues. CDR3 sequence (DNA): TGTGCCAGCAGCTTAGGACGAAGACAGGGGGCTAATGAAAAACTGTTTTTT. Amino acid sequence: CASSLGRRQGANEKLFF. The full variable domain, in which reference TRBV7-9 and TRBJ1-4 provide the parts outside the CDR3, is DTGVSQNPRHKITKRGQNVTFRCDPISEHNRLYWYRQTLGQGPEFLTYFQNEAQLEKSRLLSDRFSAERPKGSFSTLEIQRTEQGDSAMYLCASSLGRRQGANEKLFFGSGTQLSVL.

The V call is TRBV6-5, the J call TRBJ2-7; 9 nucleotides line up with TRBD1. This CDR3 region has 13 residues. Germline CDR1 and CDR2: MNHEY and SVGAGI. Unmatched junction bases numbered 2, after V lost 6 bases and J lost 2 bases. The CDR3 DNA follows: TGTGCCAGCAGCAGGACAGGGGCCTACGAGCAGTACTTC. It codes for CASSRTGAYEQYF.

This chain joins TRBV27 and TRBJ1-6; tentatively, D is TRBD1 (6 bases). V shed 3 bases and J shed 3 bases, with 12 bases lying between them. From germline, CDR1 is MNHEY and CDR2 SMNVEV (reference sequence). The CDR3 covers 16 residues. As DNA, the CDR3 is TGTGCCAGCAGTTTGACAGGTCTAGACTATAATTCACCCCTCCACTTT. This sequence encodes CASSLTGLDYNSPLHF.

This chain joins TRBV2 and TRBJ2-2, with 9 bases matching TRBD2. In germline, CDR1 is SNHLY, CDR2 FYNNEI. V lost 4 bases and J lost 7; bases outside the gene matches: 7. CDR3 size: 15 residues. The CDR3 spells CASSGQLAGIGELFF. The CDR3, as DNA: TGTGCCAGCAGTGGACAACTAGCGGGTATCGGGGAGCTGTTTTTT.

This chain connects TRBV6-5 to TRBJ2-7, with 7 bases fitting TRBD2. The junction had 5 bases not matched to a gene; V was cut back by 4 bases and J by 2 bases. Germline CDR1 reads MNHEY; CDR2 reads SVGAGI. This CDR3 is 14 amino acids long. The CDR3 nucleotides are TGTGCCAGCAGTTCGGCGGGGGTACCCTACGAGCAGTACTTC. Translating gives CASSSAGVPYEQYF.

This CDR3 is CASSLGAQETQYF. DNA of the CDR3: TGTGCCAGCAGCTTGGGGGCTCAAGAGACCCAGTACTTC. The chain combines TRBV5-6 with TRBJ2-5; D is unresolved. The germline gives CDR1 SGHDT, CDR2 YYEEEE. The length of the CDR3 is 13 residues. The V end lost 0 bases, the J end lost 2 bases, and 5 bases lay between the germline ends.

This sequence joins TRBV3-1 (or the pseudogene TRBV3-2) and TRBJ2-3; weak D call: TRBD2 (7 bases). Trimming took 0 bases from V and 4 from J, leaving 11 bases between them. Germline assignment: CDR1 LGHDT and CDR2 YNNKEL (reference sequence). This CDR3 comprises 15 residues. CDR3 region: CASSQDWGGPDTQYF. CDR3 in DNA: TGTGCCAGCAGCCAAGACTGGGGGGGGCCAGATACGCAGTATTTT.

The chain combines TRBV6-5 with TRBJ2-2; 7 bases line up with TRBD2. Germline V lookup: CDR1 MNHEY, CDR2 SVGAGI. This CDR3 comprises 15 residues. V trimming: 6 bases; J trimming: 6 bases; junction bases outside the gene matches: 10. CDR3 DNA sequence: TGTGCCAGCAGCCACGGGGCGGGAGTGCCCGGGGAGCTGTTTTTT. Protein: CASSHGAGVPGELFF.

The chain combines TRBV9 with TRBJ1-5; D gene unclear. V was shortened by 0 bases and J by 6 bases, with 10 bases between the two germline ends. Germline lookup yields CDR1 SGDLS and CDR2 YYNGEE. The CDR3 loop spans 14 amino acids. The CDR3 loop is CASSVGATGQPQHF. Written as DNA, the CDR3 is TGTGCCAGCAGCGTAGGCGCAACGGGTCAGCCCCAGCATTTT.

The gene calls are TRBV3-1 (or the pseudogene TRBV3-2) and TRBJ1-2; TRBD1 matches at 8 bases. Germline V CDR1 and CDR2: LGHDT, YNNKEL (reference sequence). The CDR3 has 15 residues. V shed 6 bases and J 2 bases; nucleotides not matched to a gene: 8. CDR3 amino acids: CASRNLDRANYGYTF. The CDR3, as DNA: TGTGCCAGCAGAAACTTGGACAGGGCAAACTATGGCTACACCTTC.

The rearrangement joins TRBV7-8 to TRBJ2-4, with D perhaps matching TRBD1 (5 bases). The CDR3 runs to 16 residues. V lost 5 bases and J lost 1, with 15 bases in between. Germline V CDR1 and CDR2: SGHVS, FQNEAQ. CDR3 nucleotide sequence: TGTGCCAGCAGCCTTGGGGCCCGAGCGGCCAAAAACATTCAGTACTTC. Amino acid sequence: CASSLGARAAKNIQYF.

The V call is TRBV19, the J call TRBJ1-4, with 10 bases fitting TRBD1. The CDR3 sequence is 13 residues long. V shed 8 bases and J 7 bases; nucleotides not matched to a gene: 4. Germline assignment: CDR1 LNHDA and CDR2 SQIVND (reference sequence). CDR3: CASRDRGVEKLFF. As DNA, the CDR3 is TGTGCCAGTCGGGACAGGGGTGTTGAAAAACTGTTTTTT.

The J gene is TRBJ1-5, the V gene TRBV19, with D maybe TRBD1 (6 bases). The germline V gene encodes CDR1 LNHDA and CDR2 SQIVND (reference sequence). Trimming pared 3 bases from V and 3 bases from J, leaving 9 bases between. CDR3 length equals 14 residues. CDR3 coding DNA: TGTGCCAGTAGTATTAGGACAGACAATCAGCCCCAGCATTTT. Translation: CASSIRTDNQPQHF.